The 23 T cell receptor beta chains in this list originate from one sample, sequenced in a study of CD8 T cells in Susac syndrome. The RNA, about 0.45 to 1 ug, was put through reverse transcription using random hexamers. Using its own MiXCR run on the immunoSEQ multiplex PCR reads, TCRdb lists one record per CDR3 protein. The table includes more than 90,000 distinct CDR3 sequences, 85% to 95% detected once. Sequenced material: CD4+ T cells from PBMCs. These receptors were obtained from a human donor with multiple sclerosis.

The chain is built from TRBV19 and TRBJ2-4; tentative D call: TRBD1 (5 bases). Germline V gene data show CDR1 as LNHDA and CDR2 as SQIVND (reference sequence). This CDR3 has 14 amino acids. V gave up 3 bases and J gave up 5 bases, with 11 bases separating them. CDR3 in amino acids: CASSIVGPQNIQYF. CDR3 in DNA: TGTGCCAGTAGTATTGTGGGGCCCCAAAACATTCAGTACTTC.

V usage is TRBV5-1 and J usage is TRBJ1-1; TRBD1 is a possible D gene (5 bases). Germline loops: CDR1 SGHRS, CDR2 YFSETQ. The V end lost 4 bases, the J end lost 7 bases, and 20 bases lay between the germline ends. The CDR3 spans 15 residues. As DNA, the CDR3 is TGCGCCAGCAGCACTACGGTCCCAGGGCTCGGTGAAGCTTTCTTT. This translates into CASSTTVPGLGEAFF.

This clonotype was counted a single time. This chain connects TRBV28 to TRBJ2-7; no clear D. The CDR3 consists of 16 residues. Germline CDR1 and CDR2: MDHEN and SYDVKM. V lost 6 bases and J 3 bases, leaving 21 bases between the germline ends. Here the CDR3 DNA reads TGTGCCAGCAGCGAAGGCGGTGGCGGTGCAAACTACGAGCAGTACTTC. The encoded protein is CASSEGGGGANYEQYF.

This chain joins TRBV28 and TRBJ1-5; D remains unclear. The CDR3 spans 14 residues. Germline lookup yields CDR1 MDHEN and CDR2 SYDVKM. Trimming removed 1 base at V and 3 bases at J, with 7 bases between. The CDR3 coding sequence is TGTGCCAGCAGTTTATTTGCAGTCAATCAGCCCCAGCATTTT. Translated: CASSLFAVNQPQHF.

The chain uses TRBV2 and TRBJ1-1; D gene uncertain. Trimming shortened V by 8 bases and J by 4 bases, and 11 bases separated the two germline ends. Germline values: CDR1 SNHLY, CDR2 FYNNEI. The CDR3 is 12 amino acids. CDR3 coding DNA: TGTGCCAGCCAACAAATGACCACTGAAGCTTTCTTT. Protein product: CASQQMTTEAFF.

The J gene is TRBJ2-5, the V gene TRBV5-1; D is possibly TRBD1 (6 bases). Per germline, CDR1 SGHRS and CDR2 YFSETQ. V lost 0 bases to trimming and J lost 5 bases, with 17 bases between them. The CDR3 consists of 16 residues. CDR3 sequence: CASSLGGRGGLETQYF. Written as DNA, the CDR3 is TGCGCCAGCAGCTTGGGAGGCAGGGGCGGTTTGGAGACCCAGTACTTC. Full variable domain (rest looked up from reference TRBV5-1 and TRBJ2-5): KAGVTQTPRYLIKTRGQQVTLSCSPISGHRSVSWYQQTPGQGLQFLFEYFSETQRNKGNFPGRFSGRQFSNSRSEMNVSTLELGDSALYLCASSLGGRGGLETQYFGPGTRLLVL.

The rearrangement links TRBV10-3 to TRBJ1-5; D possibly corresponds to TRBD1 (6 bases). Germline V gene data show CDR1 as ENHRY and CDR2 as SYGVKD. The germline V and J ends were trimmed by 10 bases and 2 bases, with 9 bases remaining between them. The CDR3 spans 12 residues. The CDR3 reads CATRQGNQPQHF. The CDR3 DNA follows: TGTGCCACCCGACAGGGCAATCAGCCCCAGCATTTT.

There are a few counts of this clonotype. The rearrangement links TRBV7-3 to TRBJ1-1; 10 nucleotides match TRBD1. The CDR3 totals 15 residues. Germline V gene sequence: CDR1 SGHTA, CDR2 FQGTGA. J was trimmed by 4 bases and V by 4 bases; bases with no gene match: 6. Here the CDR3 DNA reads TGTGCCAGCAGCTCCCGACAGGGGGCGACCACTGAAGCTTTCTTT. This encodes CASSSRQGATTEAFF.

The V call is TRBV20-1, the J call TRBJ2-1; 12 positions agree with TRBD2. Trimming at V came to 0 bases and at J to 4 bases, leaving 4 bases not matched to a gene. This CDR3 spans 16 amino acids. Looked up from germline, CDR1 is DFQATT and CDR2 is SNEGSKA (reference sequence). This CDR3 is CSARDSLAGGYNEQFF. The DNA of the CDR3 is TGCAGTGCTAGAGATTCCCTAGCGGGGGGGTACAATGAGCAGTTCTTC.

The V gene is TRBV9, the J gene TRBJ1-2; D call uncertain. The CDR3 runs to 17 residues. Trimming shortened V by 1 base and J by 4 bases, and 20 bases separated the two germline ends. Germline V CDR1 and CDR2: SGDLS, YYNGEE. The CDR3 loop is CASSVTVGQTGGYGYTF. In DNA, the CDR3 is TGTGCCAGCAGCGTAACGGTCGGTCAGACTGGAGGCTATGGCTACACCTTC.

The genes are TRBV3-1 and TRBJ1-6, with unresolved D. Trimming pared 0 bases from V and 8 bases from J, leaving 8 bases between. Germline V gene sequence: CDR1 LGHDT, CDR2 YNNKEL (reference sequence). The CDR3 totals 14 residues. CDR3 region: CASSQDFGDSPLHF. The CDR3 coding sequence is TGTGCCAGCAGCCAAGACTTTGGGGATTCACCCCTCCACTTT.

The chain joins TRBV20-1 to TRBJ1-2; D is possibly TRBD1 (5 bases). V lost 4 bases and J lost 5, with 14 bases in between. Germline values: CDR1 DFQATT, CDR2 SNEGSKA (reference sequence). This CDR3 has 13 amino acids. Written as DNA, the CDR3 is TGCAGTGCTACTGAGGGGACGGATTATGGCTACACCTTC. It translates to CSATEGTDYGYTF.

The chain couples TRBV27 to TRBJ1-2, with 7 nucleotides matching TRBD1. The length of the CDR3 is 14 residues. V trimming: 10 bases; J trimming: 3 bases; junction bases outside the gene matches: 11. Germline values: CDR1 MNHEY, CDR2 SMNVEV (reference sequence). CDR3 in DNA: TGTGCCACCCTACAGAGGGGGCGAGACTATGGCTACACCTTC. It translates to CATLQRGRDYGYTF.

The V and J genes are TRBV12-3 or TRBV12-4 and TRBJ2-6; D is unresolved. The CDR3 sequence is 15 residues long. Trimming removed 2 bases from V and 1 base from J, with 6 bases in between. The CDR3 DNA follows: TGTGCCAGCAGTTTACTCCGGTCTGGGGCCAACGTCCTGACTTTC. Its protein product is CASSLLRSGANVLTF.

This clonotype has only one observation. This chain uses TRBV14 with TRBJ1-1; no clear D. Trimming left V 0 bases short and J 0 bases short, with 8 bases between. This CDR3 is built from 15 residues. Germline V CDR1 and CDR2: SGHDN, FVKESK. This CDR3 is CASSQDRYLNTEAFF. CDR3 DNA sequence: TGTGCCAGCAGCCAAGACAGGTATTTGAACACTGAAGCTTTCTTT.

The table lists this clonotype with a count of one. The chain combines TRBV11-1 with TRBJ2-1; 11 bases line up with TRBD1. Germline lookup yields CDR1 SGHAT and CDR2 FQDESV (reference sequence). Trimming at V came to 10 bases and at J to 7 bases, leaving 6 bases not matched to a gene. This CDR3 is 13 amino acids long. The CDR3 region is CAIGQGALNEQFF. The CDR3 DNA follows: TGTGCCATCGGACAGGGGGCTCTGAATGAGCAGTTCTTC.

This chain links TRBV3-1 with TRBJ2-3; D gene ambiguous. Looked up from germline, CDR1 is LGHDT and CDR2 is YNNKEL (reference sequence). Trimming removed 0 bases from V and 6 bases from J, with 10 bases in between. The CDR3 runs to 14 residues. CDR3 in amino acids: CASSQDTSSDTQYF. The CDR3 DNA reads as TGTGCCAGCAGCCAAGATACATCCTCCGATACGCAGTATTTT.

This chain connects TRBV6-5 to TRBJ1-2, with D hard to call. The V end was cut by 6 bases, the J end by 8 bases, with 16 bases between. In germline, CDR1 is MNHEY, CDR2 SVGAGI. This CDR3 region has 13 residues. CDR3 nucleotides: TGTGCCAGCAGGGGGATGGATCCGCCCGGCTACACCTTC. It is translated as CASRGMDPPGYTF.

The rearrangement links TRBV20-1 to TRBJ2-7; D not resolved. CDR3 length: 13 residues. Looked up from germline, CDR1 is DFQATT and CDR2 is SNEGSKA (reference sequence). Between the trimmed V and J ends, which lost 3 bases and 2 bases, there was a span of 11 bases. CDR3: CSASADGTYEQYF. CDR3 nucleotides: TGCAGTGCTAGCGCGGACGGAACCTACGAGCAGTACTTC.

The chain links TRBV7-9 to TRBJ2-7; the D is unclear. V lost 5 bases to trimming and J lost 1 base, with 3 bases between them. Germline-derived CDR1 and CDR2 are SEHNR and FQNEAQ (reference sequence). The CDR3 consists of 11 residues. The CDR3 is CASSPSYEQYF. The CDR3 nucleotides are TGTGCCAGCAGCCCATCCTACGAGCAGTACTTC.

The genes are TRBV10-1 and TRBJ1-3; D gene unclear. CDR3 size: 14 residues. Trimming stripped 3 bases from V and 0 bases from J, with 6 bases between. Germline V gene data show CDR1 as WNHNN and CDR2 as SYGVQD (reference sequence). In nucleotides, the CDR3 is TGCGCCAGCAGTGATTCCGGCTCTGGAAACACCATATATTTT. Translating it yields CASSDSGSGNTIYF.

The chain is built from TRBV7-2 and TRBJ2-1; a weak D match, TRBD1 (6 bases). Germline CDR1 SGHTA, CDR2 FQGNSA. The CDR3 runs 15 residues. V was cut by 4 bases and J by 0 bases, with 10 bases left in between. The CDR3 DNA reads TGTGCCAGCAGCTACAGGGCTAGCTCCTACAATGAGCAGTTCTTC. Its translation: CASSYRASSYNEQFF. Full variable domain (remainder filled in from reference TRBV7-2 and TRBJ2-1): GAGVSQSPSNKVTEKGKDVELRCDPISGHTALYWYRQSLGQGLEFLIYFQGNSAPDKSGLPSDRFSAERTGGSVSTLTIQRTQQEDSAVYLCASSYRASSYNEQFFGPGTRLTVL.

The chain joins TRBV20-1 to TRBJ2-5; D gene unclear. CDR3 length equals 13 residues. Germline V gives CDR1 DFQATT, CDR2 SNEGSKA (reference sequence). The CDR3 protein is CSHFDGVAGTQYF. The CDR3, as DNA: TGCAGCCATTTTGATGGGGTGGCCGGGACCCAGTACTTC.